Sequencing of this T cell receptor beta chain was carried out in a study of T cell changes during pregnancy in multiple sclerosis (dated by TCRdb to between 2019 and 2020). Study-wide context: The study looked at changes in the T cell repertoire across pregnancy in women with multiple sclerosis.

Counted from cysteine to phenylalanine, this CDR3 has 13 amino acids. The only DNA kept is the CDR3, 39 bases in frame from the first base. The junction shows trimming of 8 bases on V and 9 bases on J, plus 17 bases between the germline ends. CDR1 SEHNR and CDR2 FQNEAQ were looked up in the germline V gene (reference sequence). Note on this clone: Which antigen it targets is not known. Qualities for individual bases were not recorded, and no much larger clone is one base off.

Libraries came from the immunoSEQ multiplex PCR assay. Drawn from immuneACCESS, this table holds only the in-frame rearrangements with V and J called that TCRdb kept. Clones are partly lost; checked studies trace under half to an unresolved V gene and leave the rest unexplained. The sample table records under 95,000 clones; around 91% of these occur just once. In total, the top ten clones hold less than 2% of the sample. The sequence is built from TRBV7-9 and TRBJ2-1; possibly the D gene is TRBD2, per 6 matching bases. Material: peripheral blood, obtained after pregnancy. This TCR derives from a female donor in good health, enrolled as a control in a pregnancy study. The sequenced DNA is TGTGCCAGCGGCGGTGGGGATAGCGGTGAGCAGTTCTTC. Its amino acids are CASGGGDSGEQFF.